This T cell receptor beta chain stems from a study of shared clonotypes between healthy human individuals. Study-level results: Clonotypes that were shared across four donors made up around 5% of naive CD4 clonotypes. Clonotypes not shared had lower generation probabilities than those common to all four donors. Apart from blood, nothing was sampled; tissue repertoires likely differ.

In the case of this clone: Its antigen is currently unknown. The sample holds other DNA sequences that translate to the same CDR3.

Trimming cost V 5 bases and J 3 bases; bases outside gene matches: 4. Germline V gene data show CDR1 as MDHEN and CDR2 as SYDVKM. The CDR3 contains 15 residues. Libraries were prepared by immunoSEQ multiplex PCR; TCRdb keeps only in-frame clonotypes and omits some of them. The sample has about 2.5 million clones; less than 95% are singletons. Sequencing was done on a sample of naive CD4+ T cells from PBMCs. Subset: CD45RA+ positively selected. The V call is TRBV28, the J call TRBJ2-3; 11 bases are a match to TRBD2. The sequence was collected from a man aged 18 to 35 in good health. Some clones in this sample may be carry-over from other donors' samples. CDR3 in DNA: TGTGCCAGCAGTCCTACTAGCGGGAGAACAGATACGCAGTATTTT. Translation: CASSPTSGRTDTQYF.